The 24 T cell receptor beta chains below were found in one sample sequenced in a study of T cell repertoires in cytomegalovirus infection. These receptors have no known antigen. TCRdb itself ran the reads through MiXCR, one entry per CDR3 protein. The table includes hundreds of thousands of distinct CDR3 sequences, around 31% detected once. The sample here was cultured PBMCs, taken from culture after CMV antigen stimulation. The origin of the receptors is a human donor in good health (CMV status not recorded). Some clones in this sample may be carry-over from other donors' samples.

In its sample, this clonotype was seen a few times. The chain uses TRBV6-6 and TRBJ2-3, with D possibly matching TRBD2 (6 bases). Trimming shortened V by 2 bases and J by 3 bases, and 18 bases separated the two germline ends. Germline lookup yields CDR1 MNHNY and CDR2 SVGAGI (reference sequence). The CDR3 has 17 amino acids. CDR3 bases: TGTGCCAGCAGTTACCCTGGGTTTGCGGGGCTGACAGATACGCAGTATTTT. As protein: CASSYPGFAGLTDTQYF.

This clonotype was picked up many times. V is TRBV6-6 and J is TRBJ1-5; unclear D gene. Looked up from germline, CDR1 is MNHNY and CDR2 is SVGAGI (reference sequence). Trimming shortened V by 6 bases and J by 1 base, and 10 bases separated the two germline ends. The CDR3 is 14 amino acids. The CDR3 DNA sequence: TGTGCCAGCAGGGTATCGATGAGCAATCAGCCCCAGCATTTT. Its translation is CASRVSMSNQPQHF.

The chain combines TRBV5-1 with TRBJ2-4, with 10 positions matching TRBD1. The CDR3 consists of 17 residues. J lost 0 bases, V lost 1 base, and 4 bases had no gene match. From germline, CDR1 is SGHRS and CDR2 YFSETQ. The DNA of the CDR3 is TGCGCCAGCAGCTTGAGGACAGGGGGTTTAGCCAAAAACATTCAGTACTTC. Translating gives CASSLRTGGLAKNIQYF.

V gene TRBV5-4 combines with J gene TRBJ1-6; 7 nucleotides match TRBD1. Looked up from germline, CDR1 is SGHNT and CDR2 is YYREEE (reference sequence). V gave up 6 bases and J gave up 7 bases; unmatched junction bases: 13. There are 16 residues in the CDR3. The CDR3 region is CASTSGGRGQNSPLHF. CDR3 bases: TGTGCCAGCACCTCTGGGGGGAGGGGGCAGAATTCACCCCTCCACTTT.

In its sample, this clonotype was seen many times. The chain is built from TRBV7-2 and TRBJ2-1, with 8 bases fitting TRBD2. Germline loops: CDR1 SGHTA, CDR2 FQGNSA. The junction had 8 bases not matched to a gene; V was cut back by 6 bases and J by 1 base. The CDR3 runs to 16 residues. Here the CDR3 reads CASSPSGSLSYNEQFF. The CDR3 DNA reads as TGTGCCAGCAGTCCGAGCGGGAGTCTATCCTACAATGAGCAGTTCTTC.

V gene TRBV20-1 combines with J gene TRBJ1-5; the D gene is possibly TRBD1 (5 bases). Per germline, CDR1 DFQATT and CDR2 SNEGSKA (reference sequence). Trimming removed 5 bases at V and 7 bases at J, with 15 bases between. The CDR3 consists of 13 residues. This CDR3 reads CSAVRDAWQPQHF. CDR3 in DNA: TGCAGTGCTGTCCGGGACGCTTGGCAGCCCCAGCATTTT.

This clonotype was counted at least ten times. V gene TRBV7-2 combines with J gene TRBJ1-3, with D perhaps matching TRBD1 (6 bases). V gave up 5 bases and J gave up 4 bases, with 18 bases separating them. The V gene's germline CDR1 is SGHTA and CDR2 FQGNSA. The CDR3 is made up of 16 amino acids. The CDR3 DNA follows: TGTGCCAGCAGCCCCCAACCGGGACAAGGAGGAAACACCATATATTTT. Its protein product is CASSPQPGQGGNTIYF.

This clonotype came up many times. The rearrangement uses TRBV7-2 and TRBJ2-2; D is uncertain. Germline loops: CDR1 SGHTA, CDR2 FQGNSA. The CDR3 length is 14 residues. V was trimmed by 7 bases and J by 4 bases, leaving 13 bases between them. The CDR3: CASTPQVGTGELFF. The CDR3 bases are TGTGCCAGCACCCCTCAGGTTGGCACCGGGGAGCTGTTTTTT. Full variable domain (missing parts from reference TRBV7-2 and TRBJ2-2): GAGVSQSPSNKVTEKGKDVELRCDPISGHTALYWYRQSLGQGLEFLIYFQGNSAPDKSGLPSDRFSAERTGGSVSTLTIQRTQQEDSAVYLCASTPQVGTGELFFGEGSRLTVL.

The rearrangement links TRBV4-1 to TRBJ2-1; D not certain. Germline-derived CDR1 and CDR2 are MGHRA and YSYEKL. Trimming left V 1 base short and J 10 bases short, with 5 bases between. This CDR3 region has 11 residues. In DNA, the CDR3 is TGCGCCAGCAGCCAAGTAGTGGAGCAGTTCTTC. This translates into CASSQVVEQFF.

The chain carries TRBV19 and TRBJ1-4; D is unclear. The CDR3 runs 14 residues. In germline, CDR1 is LNHDA, CDR2 SQIVND (reference sequence). Deletions cut 5 bases from V and 8 bases from J, with 15 bases between. The DNA for the CDR3 is TGTGCCAGTAGTCTCCCTCCCAGCCCCGAAAAACTGTTTTTT. Protein product: CASSLPPSPEKLFF.

CDR3 amino acids: CASSPPSPPEYNEQFF. CDR3 DNA: TGTGCCAGCAGCCCCCCCAGCCCCCCAGAATACAATGAGCAGTTCTTC. V and J are TRBV6-2 or TRBV6-3 and TRBJ2-1; D uncertain. Germline assignment: CDR1 MNHEY and CDR2 SVGEGT. V was cut by 6 bases and J by 4 bases, with 19 bases left in between. The CDR3 has 16 amino acids.

The V and J genes are TRBV28 and TRBJ2-7, with 8 positions matching TRBD1. The CDR3 totals 15 residues. Germline lookup yields CDR1 MDHEN and CDR2 SYDVKM. The V segment lost 7 bases and the J segment 0 bases; nucleotides outside the gene matches: 8. Here the CDR3 DNA reads TGTGCCAGCAATCCAACAGGGGGGAGCTCCTACGAGCAGTACTTC. Encoded protein: CASNPTGGSSYEQYF.

The chain employs TRBV12-3 or TRBV12-4 and TRBJ2-1; D not certain. Trimming removed 2 bases from V and 8 bases from J, with 16 bases in between. This CDR3 is built from 15 residues. CDR3 sequence: CASSLSLGSRYEQFF. CDR3 in DNA: TGTGCCAGCAGTTTAAGTCTAGGGTCAAGGTATGAGCAGTTCTTC.

In this sample, this clonotype turned up a few times. The DNA for the CDR3 is TGTGCCAGCACACACACAGATACGCAGTATTTT. Translation gives CASTHTDTQYF. The chain employs TRBV7-2 and TRBJ2-3, with no clear D. V lost 7 bases to trimming and J lost 2 bases, with 4 bases between them. There are 11 residues in the CDR3. Germline values: CDR1 SGHTA, CDR2 FQGNSA.

This clonotype was counted a few times. The J gene is TRBJ2-2, the V gene TRBV12-3 or TRBV12-4; 9 positions match TRBD1. Trimming removed 1 base from V and 3 bases from J; junction bases left unmatched: 3. This CDR3 spans 16 amino acids. The CDR3 protein is CASSLGQGVDTGELFF. CDR3 nucleotide sequence: TGTGCCAGCAGTTTAGGACAGGGGGTCGACACCGGGGAGCTGTTTTTT.

V is TRBV7-9 and J is TRBJ2-3; D possibly corresponds to TRBD2 (7 bases). Germline V gives CDR1 SEHNR, CDR2 FQNEAQ (reference sequence). The V end lost 5 bases, the J end lost 6 bases, and 18 bases lay between the germline ends. The CDR3 is made up of 15 amino acids. As DNA, the CDR3 is TGTGCCAGCAGCACTCGGGGGGCCCCTGCGGATACGCAGTATTTT. Translated, it gives CASSTRGAPADTQYF. The full variable domain, completed using reference TRBV7-9 and TRBJ2-3, is DTGVSQNPRHKITKRGQNVTFRCDPISEHNRLYWYRQTLGQGPEFLTYFQNEAQLEKSRLLSDRFSAERPKGSFSTLEIQRTEQGDSAMYLCASSTRGAPADTQYFGPGTRLTVL.

This clonotype was seen a handful of times. The chain joins TRBV7-9 to TRBJ1-3, with D tentatively TRBD1 (6 bases). The length of the CDR3 is 17 residues. Trimming cost V 2 bases and J 2 bases, with 16 bases left between them. Germline V gene sequence: CDR1 SEHNR, CDR2 FQNEAQ (reference sequence). The CDR3 sequence: CASSLWSGVNAGNTIYF. The CDR3 bases are TGTGCCAGCAGCTTATGGTCAGGGGTTAACGCTGGAAACACCATATATTTT.

This chain joins TRBV20-1 and TRBJ2-2; D perhaps matches TRBD1 (6 bases). This CDR3 has 13 amino acids. Trimming took off 6 bases at V and 7 bases at J, with 15 bases between the two ends. CDR1 and CDR2 (germline): DFQATT, SNEGSKA (reference sequence). The CDR3 here is CSATQGFSGELFF. CDR3 bases: TGCAGTGCCACACAGGGTTTTAGCGGGGAGCTGTTTTTT.

This chain joins TRBV6-2 or TRBV6-3 and TRBJ2-2, with TRBD2 as a possible D gene (5 bases). The germline V and J ends were trimmed by 8 bases and 3 bases, with 19 bases remaining between them. The V gene's germline CDR1 is MNHEY and CDR2 SVGEGT. This CDR3 region has 16 residues. CDR3 sequence reads: CASFGDRDYYTGELFF. The DNA for the CDR3 is TGTGCCAGCTTCGGTGACCGAGACTATTACACCGGGGAGCTGTTTTTT.

The rearrangement links TRBV6-6 to TRBJ1-1; no clear D. The V gene lost 4 bases and the J gene lost 2 bases, with 11 bases spanning the gap. Germline assignment: CDR1 MNHNY and CDR2 SVGAGI (reference sequence). The CDR3 runs 14 residues. DNA of the CDR3: TGTGCCAGCAGTTCCCCCGGGATAAACACTGAAGCTTTCTTT. The encoded protein is CASSSPGINTEAFF.

This clonotype was detected many times. This chain links TRBV7-2 with TRBJ2-3; perhaps TRBD2 as D (5 bases). The V and J ends lost 0 bases and 2 bases respectively, with 12 bases between them. The germline V gene has CDR1 SGHTA and CDR2 FQGNSA. The CDR3 consists of 16 residues. The CDR3 spells CASSLARIGVTDTQYF. The CDR3 coding sequence is TGTGCCAGCAGCTTAGCGAGGATCGGGGTCACAGATACGCAGTATTTT.

Many counts were recorded for this clonotype. The chain employs TRBV6-1 and TRBJ2-5; the match to TRBD1 covers 7 bases. V lost 4 bases, J lost 0 bases, and 5 bases stayed unmatched. This CDR3 comprises 15 residues. Germline CDR1 reads MNHNS; CDR2 reads SASEGT. Here the CDR3 reads CASSGVQGYQETQYF. Written as DNA, the CDR3 is TGTGCCAGCAGTGGAGTACAGGGGTACCAAGAGACCCAGTACTTC.

This chain joins TRBV7-9 and TRBJ2-5; 8 bases map to TRBD1. The CDR3 spans 15 residues. Germline CDR1 reads SEHNR; CDR2 reads FQNEAQ (reference sequence). The J segment lost 2 bases and the V segment lost 3 bases, leaving 5 bases of the junction unmatched. CDR3 sequence (DNA): TGTGCCAGCAGCTTTCGCAGGGGGCGGCAAGAGACCCAGTACTTC. Amino acids: CASSFRRGRQETQYF.

This clonotype was recorded only once. The rearrangement joins TRBV29-1 to TRBJ1-2; D unclear. Germline CDR1 reads SQVTM; CDR2 reads ANQGSEA. This CDR3 contains 12 residues. V gave up 0 bases and J gave up 8 bases, with 10 bases separating them. The CDR3: CSVEDLYFGYTF. In DNA form, the CDR3 reads TGCAGCGTTGAAGATCTGTACTTCGGCTACACCTTC.